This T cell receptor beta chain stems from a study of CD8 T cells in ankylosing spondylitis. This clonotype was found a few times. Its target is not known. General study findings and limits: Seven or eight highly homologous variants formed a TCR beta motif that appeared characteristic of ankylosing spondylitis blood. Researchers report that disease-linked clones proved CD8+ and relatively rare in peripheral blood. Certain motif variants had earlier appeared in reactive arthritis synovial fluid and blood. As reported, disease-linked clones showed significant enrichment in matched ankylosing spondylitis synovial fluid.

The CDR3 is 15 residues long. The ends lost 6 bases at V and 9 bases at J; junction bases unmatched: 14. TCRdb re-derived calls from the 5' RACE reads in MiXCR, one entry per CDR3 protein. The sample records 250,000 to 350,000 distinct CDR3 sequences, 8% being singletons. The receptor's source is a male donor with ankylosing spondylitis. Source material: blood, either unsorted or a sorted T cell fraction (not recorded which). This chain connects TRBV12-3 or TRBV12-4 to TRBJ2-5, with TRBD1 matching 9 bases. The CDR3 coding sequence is TGTGCCAGCAGCCCACCCCCGGGACAGGGTGTGGCCCAGTACTTC. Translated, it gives CASSPPPGQGVAQYF.